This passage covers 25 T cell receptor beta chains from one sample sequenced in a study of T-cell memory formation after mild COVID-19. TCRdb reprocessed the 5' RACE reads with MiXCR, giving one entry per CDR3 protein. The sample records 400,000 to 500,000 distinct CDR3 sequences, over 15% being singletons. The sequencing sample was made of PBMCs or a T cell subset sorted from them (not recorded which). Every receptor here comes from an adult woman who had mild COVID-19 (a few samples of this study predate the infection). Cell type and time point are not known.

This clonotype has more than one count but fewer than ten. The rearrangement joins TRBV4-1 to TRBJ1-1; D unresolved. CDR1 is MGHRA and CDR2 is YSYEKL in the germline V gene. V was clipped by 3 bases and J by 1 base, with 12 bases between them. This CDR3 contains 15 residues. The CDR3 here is CASSHEMAENTEAFF. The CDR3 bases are TGCGCCAGCAGCCATGAGATGGCGGAGAACACTGAAGCTTTCTTT.

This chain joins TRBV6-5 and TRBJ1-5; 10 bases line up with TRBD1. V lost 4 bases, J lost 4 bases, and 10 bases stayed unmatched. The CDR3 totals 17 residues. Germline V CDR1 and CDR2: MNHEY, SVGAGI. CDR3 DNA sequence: TGTGCCAGCAGTTCCATCCGGACAGGGGGTCGAAATCAGCCCCAGCATTTT. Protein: CASSSIRTGGRNQPQHF.

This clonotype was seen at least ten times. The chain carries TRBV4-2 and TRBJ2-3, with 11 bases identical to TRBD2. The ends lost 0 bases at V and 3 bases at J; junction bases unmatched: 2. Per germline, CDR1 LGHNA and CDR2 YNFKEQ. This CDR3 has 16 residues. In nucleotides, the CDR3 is TGTGCCAGCAGCCAAGACCTAGCGGGGGGAACAGATACGCAGTATTTT. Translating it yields CASSQDLAGGTDTQYF.

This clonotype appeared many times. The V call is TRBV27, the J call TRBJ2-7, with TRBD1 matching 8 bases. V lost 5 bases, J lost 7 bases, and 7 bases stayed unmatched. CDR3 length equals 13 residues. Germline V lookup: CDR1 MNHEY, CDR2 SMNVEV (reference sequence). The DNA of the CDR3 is TGTGCCAGCAGTGATGCAGGGGGCCGAGAGCAGTACTTC. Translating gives CASSDAGGREQYF.

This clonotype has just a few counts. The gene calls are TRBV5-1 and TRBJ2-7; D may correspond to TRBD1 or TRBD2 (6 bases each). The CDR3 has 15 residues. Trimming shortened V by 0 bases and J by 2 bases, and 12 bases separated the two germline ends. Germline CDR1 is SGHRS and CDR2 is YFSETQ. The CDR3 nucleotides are TGCGCCAGCAGCTTGGACGGGGGCTACCCCTACGAGCAGTACTTC. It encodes CASSLDGGYPYEQYF.

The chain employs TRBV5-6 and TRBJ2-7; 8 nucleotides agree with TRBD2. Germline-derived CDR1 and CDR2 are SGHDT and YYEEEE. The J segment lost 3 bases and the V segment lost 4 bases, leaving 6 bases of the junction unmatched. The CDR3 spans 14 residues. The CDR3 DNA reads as TGTGCCAGCAGCGCGAGACTAGCGCACTACGAGCAGTACTTC. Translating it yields CASSARLAHYEQYF.

CDR3 region: CASTGQGINEQFF. CDR3 bases: TGTGCCAGCACTGGACAGGGAATAAATGAGCAGTTCTTC. The chain couples TRBV12-3 or TRBV12-4 to TRBJ2-1, with 8 bases matching TRBD1. This CDR3 region has 13 residues. With V trimmed by 7 bases and J by 7 bases, 6 bases remained unmatched.

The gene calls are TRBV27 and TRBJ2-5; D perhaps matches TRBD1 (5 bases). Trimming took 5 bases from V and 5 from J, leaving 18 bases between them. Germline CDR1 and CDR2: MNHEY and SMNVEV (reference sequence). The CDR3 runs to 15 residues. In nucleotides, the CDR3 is TGTGCCAGCAGTCCTGCCCTCGTGGGGCCGGAGACCCAGTACTTC. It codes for CASSPALVGPETQYF.

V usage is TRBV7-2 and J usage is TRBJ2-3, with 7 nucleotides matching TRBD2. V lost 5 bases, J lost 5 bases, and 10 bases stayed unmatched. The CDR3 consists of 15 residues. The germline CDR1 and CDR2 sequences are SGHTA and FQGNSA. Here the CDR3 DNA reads TGTGCCAGCAGCGCCGCGGTTCCGGGGGGAGATACGCAGTATTTT. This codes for CASSAAVPGGDTQYF.

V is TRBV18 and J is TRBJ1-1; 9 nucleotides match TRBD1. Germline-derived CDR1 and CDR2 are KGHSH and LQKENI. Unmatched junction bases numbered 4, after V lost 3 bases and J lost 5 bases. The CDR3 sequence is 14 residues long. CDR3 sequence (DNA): TGTGCCAGCTCACCTCAGGGACAGGGAACTGAAGCTTTCTTT. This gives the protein CASSPQGQGTEAFF.

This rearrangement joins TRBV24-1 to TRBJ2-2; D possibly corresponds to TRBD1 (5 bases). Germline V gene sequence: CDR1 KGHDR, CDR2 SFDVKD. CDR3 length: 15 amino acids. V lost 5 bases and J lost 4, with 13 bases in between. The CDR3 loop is CATSGGREVTGELFF. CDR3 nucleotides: TGTGCCACCAGTGGGGGCAGGGAAGTCACCGGGGAGCTGTTTTTT.

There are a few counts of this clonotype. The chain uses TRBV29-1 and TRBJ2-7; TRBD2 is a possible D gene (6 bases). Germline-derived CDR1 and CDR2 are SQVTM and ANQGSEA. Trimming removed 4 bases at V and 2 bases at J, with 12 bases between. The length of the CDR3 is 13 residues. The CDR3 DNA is TGCAGCGTTGGAGGAGGGGATACCTACGAGCAGTACTTC. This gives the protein CSVGGGDTYEQYF.

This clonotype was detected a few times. The CDR3 is CASGPGQAFPNYGYTF. DNA of the CDR3: TGTGCCAGCGGGCCGGGACAGGCATTTCCTAACTATGGCTACACCTTC. This chain links TRBV11-2 with TRBJ1-2; 8 bases fit TRBD1. Germline CDR1 and CDR2: SGHAT and FQNNGV. The CDR3 length is 16 residues. The J segment lost 0 bases and the V segment lost 8 bases, leaving 11 bases of the junction unmatched.

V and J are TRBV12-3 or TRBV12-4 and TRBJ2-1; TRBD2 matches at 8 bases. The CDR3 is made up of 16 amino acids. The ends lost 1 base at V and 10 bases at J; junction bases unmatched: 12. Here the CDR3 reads CASSLGGSGGVWEQFF. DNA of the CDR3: TGTGCCAGCAGTTTAGGAGGGAGCGGGGGCGTTTGGGAGCAGTTCTTC.

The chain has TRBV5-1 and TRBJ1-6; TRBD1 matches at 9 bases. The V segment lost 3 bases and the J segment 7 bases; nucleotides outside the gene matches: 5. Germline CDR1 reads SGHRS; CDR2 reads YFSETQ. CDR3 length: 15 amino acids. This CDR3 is CASSWGQGGNSPLHF. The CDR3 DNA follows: TGCGCCAGCAGCTGGGGACAGGGAGGGAATTCACCCCTCCACTTT.

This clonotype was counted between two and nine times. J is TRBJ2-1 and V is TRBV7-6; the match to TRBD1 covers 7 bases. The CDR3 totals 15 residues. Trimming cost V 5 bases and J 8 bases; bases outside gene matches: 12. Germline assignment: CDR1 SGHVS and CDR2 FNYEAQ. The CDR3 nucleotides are TGTGCCAGCAGCCTAAGGACAGGTGGTAGGGATGAGCAGTTCTTC. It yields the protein CASSLRTGGRDEQFF.

CDR3 loop: CSVRTGLNYGYTF. The CDR3 nucleotides read TGCAGCGTCCGGACAGGGCTTAACTATGGCTACACCTTC. The chain uses TRBV29-1 and TRBJ1-2, with 8 bases matching TRBD1. This CDR3 spans 13 amino acids. V shed 6 bases and J 1 base; nucleotides not matched to a gene: 4. Looked up from germline, CDR1 is SQVTM and CDR2 is ANQGSEA.

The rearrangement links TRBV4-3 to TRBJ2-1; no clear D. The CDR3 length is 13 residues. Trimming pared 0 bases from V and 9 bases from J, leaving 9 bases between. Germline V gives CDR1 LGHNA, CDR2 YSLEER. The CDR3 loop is CASSQDRQIEQFF. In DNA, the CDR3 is TGCGCCAGCAGCCAAGATCGGCAGATTGAGCAGTTCTTC.

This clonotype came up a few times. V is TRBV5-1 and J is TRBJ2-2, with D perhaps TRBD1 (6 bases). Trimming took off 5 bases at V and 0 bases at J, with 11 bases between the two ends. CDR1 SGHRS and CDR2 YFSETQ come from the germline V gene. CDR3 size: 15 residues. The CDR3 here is CASRAQGANTGELFF. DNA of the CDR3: TGCGCCAGCAGGGCACAGGGAGCGAACACCGGGGAGCTGTTTTTT.

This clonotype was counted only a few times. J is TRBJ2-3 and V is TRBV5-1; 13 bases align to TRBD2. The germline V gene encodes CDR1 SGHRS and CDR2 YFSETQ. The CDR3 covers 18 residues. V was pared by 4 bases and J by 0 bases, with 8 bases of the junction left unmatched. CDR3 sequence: CASSRTRTSGGSTDTQYF. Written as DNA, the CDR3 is TGCGCCAGCAGCCGAACCCGGACTAGCGGGGGCAGCACAGATACGCAGTATTTT.

The CDR3: CASSPTGWEQYF. As DNA, the CDR3 is TGTGCCAGCAGCCCTACAGGGTGGGAGCAGTACTTC. This chain links TRBV12-3 or TRBV12-4 with TRBJ2-7; D perhaps matches TRBD1 (6 bases). Trimming took off 6 bases at V and 7 bases at J, with 13 bases between the two ends. This CDR3 has 12 residues.

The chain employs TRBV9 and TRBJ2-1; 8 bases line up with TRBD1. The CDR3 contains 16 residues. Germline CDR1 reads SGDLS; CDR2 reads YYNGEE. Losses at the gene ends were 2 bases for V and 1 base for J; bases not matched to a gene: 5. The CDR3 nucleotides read TGTGCCAGCAGCGTGGGGCGGACAGGGTCCTACAATGAGCAGTTCTTC. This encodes CASSVGRTGSYNEQFF.

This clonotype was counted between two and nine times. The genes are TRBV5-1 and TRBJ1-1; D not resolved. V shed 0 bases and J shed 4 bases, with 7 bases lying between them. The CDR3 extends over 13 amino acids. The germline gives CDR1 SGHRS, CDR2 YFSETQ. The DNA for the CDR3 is TGCGCCAGCAGCTTGGACAGTCCCACTGAAGCTTTCTTT. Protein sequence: CASSLDSPTEAFF.

CDR3 residues: CASSESYRVTQYF. For the CDR3, the DNA is TGTGCCAGCAGTGAATCGTACAGGGTTACGCAGTATTTT. The gene calls are TRBV25-1 and TRBJ2-3; the D gene is possibly TRBD1 (6 bases). The V gene's germline CDR1 is MGHDK and CDR2 SYGVNS. This CDR3 is 13 amino acids long. The V end was cut by 1 base, the J end by 8 bases, with 10 bases between. Filled out from reference TRBV25-1 and TRBJ2-3, the complete variable domain reads EADIYQTPRYLVIGTGKKITLECSQTMGHDKMYWYQQDPGMELHLIHYSYGVNSTEKGDLSSESTVSRIRTEHFPLTLESARPSHTSQYLCASSESYRVTQYFGPGTRLTVL.

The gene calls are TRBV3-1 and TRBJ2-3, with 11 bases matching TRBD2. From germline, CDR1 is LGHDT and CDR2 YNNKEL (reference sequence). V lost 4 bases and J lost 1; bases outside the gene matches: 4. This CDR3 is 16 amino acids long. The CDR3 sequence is CASSRLGLAGTDTQYF. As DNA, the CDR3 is TGTGCCAGCAGCCGGCTGGGACTAGCGGGCACAGATACGCAGTATTTT.